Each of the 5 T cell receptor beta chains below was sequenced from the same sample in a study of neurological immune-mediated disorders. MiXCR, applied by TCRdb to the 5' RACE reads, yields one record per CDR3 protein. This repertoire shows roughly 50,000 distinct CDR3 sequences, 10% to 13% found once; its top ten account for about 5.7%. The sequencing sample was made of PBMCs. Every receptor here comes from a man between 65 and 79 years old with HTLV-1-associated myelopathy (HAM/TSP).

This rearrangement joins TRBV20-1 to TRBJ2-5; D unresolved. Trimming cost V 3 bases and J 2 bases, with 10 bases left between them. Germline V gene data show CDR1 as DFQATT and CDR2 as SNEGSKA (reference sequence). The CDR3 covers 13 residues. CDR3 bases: TGCAGTGCTAGTAGGTCTCCACAAGAGACCCAGTACTTC. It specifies CSASRSPQETQYF.

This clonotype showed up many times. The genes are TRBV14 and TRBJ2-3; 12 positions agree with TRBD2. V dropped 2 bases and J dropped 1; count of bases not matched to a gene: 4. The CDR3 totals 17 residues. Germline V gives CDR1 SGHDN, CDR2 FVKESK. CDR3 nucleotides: TGTGCCAGCAGCCAACCACGGACTAGCGGGGGCACAGATACGCAGTATTTT. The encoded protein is CASSQPRTSGGTDTQYF.

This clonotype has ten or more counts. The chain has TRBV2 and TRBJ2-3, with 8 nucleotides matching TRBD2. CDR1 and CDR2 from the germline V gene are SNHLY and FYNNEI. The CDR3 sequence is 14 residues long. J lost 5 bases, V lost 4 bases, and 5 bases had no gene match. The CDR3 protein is CASSGLAPRDTQYF. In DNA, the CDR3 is TGTGCCAGCAGTGGACTAGCGCCAAGAGATACGCAGTATTTT.

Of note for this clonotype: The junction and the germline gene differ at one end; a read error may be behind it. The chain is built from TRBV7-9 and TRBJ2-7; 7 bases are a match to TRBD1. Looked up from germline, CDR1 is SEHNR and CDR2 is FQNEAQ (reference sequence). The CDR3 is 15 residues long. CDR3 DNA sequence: TGTGCCAGCAGCTTTAGGACAGGCGGAGCGTACGTGCAGTACTTC. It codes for CASSFRTGGAYVQYF.

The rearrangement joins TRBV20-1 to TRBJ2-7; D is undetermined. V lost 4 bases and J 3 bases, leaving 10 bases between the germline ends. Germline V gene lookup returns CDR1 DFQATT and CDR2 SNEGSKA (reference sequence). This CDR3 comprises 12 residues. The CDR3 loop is CSATAQNYEQYF. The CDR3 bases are TGCAGTGCTACAGCACAGAACTACGAGCAGTACTTC.